These 5 T cell receptor beta chains were sequenced from one sample in a study of regulatory T cells in long-lasting Graves disease. Specified time point: persistent/refractory GD, antithyroid drugs over 5 years with positive TRAb. From PBMCs, RNA was extracted and then used to make the TCR library. Arm-PCR of CDR3 regions and iRepertoire HTBI primers were the basis on which TCR beta libraries were built. One entry per CDR3 protein, called by TCRdb with MiXCR from the multiplex PCR reads. The data show roughly 300,000 distinct CDR3 sequences, around 21% seen once. Sequenced here: peripheral blood mononuclear cells (PBMCs), sampled when the disease was refractory, from a patient treated with antithyroid drugs. The receptor set was obtained from a female donor with Graves disease.

This clonotype was counted many times. The chain couples TRBV28 to TRBJ2-7, with D unresolved. Germline CDR1 is MDHEN and CDR2 is SYDVKM. The CDR3 has 14 residues. Between the trimmed V and J ends, which lost 3 bases and 2 bases, there was a span of 11 bases. The CDR3 DNA is TGTGCCAGCAGTTTCTCCGCCGTGACCTACGAGCAGTACTTC. Amino acids: CASSFSAVTYEQYF.

The chain recombines TRBV30 with TRBJ1-3; D unclear. The CDR3 sequence is 14 residues long. Germline lookup yields CDR1 GTSNPN and CDR2 SVGIG (reference sequence). The V end lost 1 base, the J end lost 0 bases, and 7 bases lay between the germline ends. The CDR3 nucleotides read TGTGCCTGGAGTGAGACGGGCTCTGGAAACACCATATATTTT. This sequence encodes CAWSETGSGNTIYF.

At least ten counts were recorded for this clonotype. J is TRBJ2-2 and V is TRBV5-5, with 9 bases aligning to TRBD1. The CDR3 runs to 16 residues. The germline CDR1 and CDR2 sequences are SGHKS and YYEKEE (reference sequence). The V and J ends lost 0 bases and 4 bases, in that order; junction bases with no gene match: 4. The CDR3 is CASSLEGTGPTGELFF. The CDR3, as DNA: TGTGCCAGCAGCTTGGAGGGGACAGGGCCCACCGGGGAGCTGTTTTTT.

This clonotype was picked up many times. The rearrangement uses TRBV10-3 and TRBJ2-5; maybe TRBD2 (5 bases). Germline CDR1 and CDR2: ENHRY and SYGVKD. The V end was cut by 2 bases, the J end by 2 bases, with 6 bases between. The length of the CDR3 is 13 residues. The CDR3 DNA follows: TGTGCCATCAGTGAGCGGGAACAAGAGACCCAGTACTTC. This translates into CAISEREQETQYF.

In its sample, this clonotype was seen a few times. The chain combines TRBV6-5 with TRBJ2-7; maybe TRBD2 (6 bases). The CDR3 covers 19 residues. The V end lost 2 bases, the J end lost 5 bases, and 28 bases lay between the germline ends. CDR1 is MNHEY, CDR2 SVGAGI, per germline. In DNA form, the CDR3 reads TGTGCCAGCAGTTACGCGTATGGCCGGCTCCGGGGGTCCCAACACGAGCAGTACTTC. This encodes CASSYAYGRLRGSQHEQYF.